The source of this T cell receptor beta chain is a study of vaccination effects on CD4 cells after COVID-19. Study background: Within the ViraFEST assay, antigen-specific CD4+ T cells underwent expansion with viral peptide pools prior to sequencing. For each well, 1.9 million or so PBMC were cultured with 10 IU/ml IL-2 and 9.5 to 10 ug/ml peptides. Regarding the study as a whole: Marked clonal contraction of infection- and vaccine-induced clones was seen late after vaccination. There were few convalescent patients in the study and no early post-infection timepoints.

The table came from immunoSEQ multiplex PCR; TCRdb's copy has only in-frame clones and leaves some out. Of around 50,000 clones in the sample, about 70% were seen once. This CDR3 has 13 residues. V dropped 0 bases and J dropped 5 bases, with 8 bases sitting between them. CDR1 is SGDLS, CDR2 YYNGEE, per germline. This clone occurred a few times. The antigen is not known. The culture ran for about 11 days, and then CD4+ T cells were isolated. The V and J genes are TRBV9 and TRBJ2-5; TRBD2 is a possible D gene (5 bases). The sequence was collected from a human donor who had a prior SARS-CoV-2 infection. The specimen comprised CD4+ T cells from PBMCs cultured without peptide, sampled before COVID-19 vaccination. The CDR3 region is CASSVGETETQYF. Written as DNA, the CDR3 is TGTGCCAGCAGCGTAGGGGAGACGGAGACCCAGTACTTC.